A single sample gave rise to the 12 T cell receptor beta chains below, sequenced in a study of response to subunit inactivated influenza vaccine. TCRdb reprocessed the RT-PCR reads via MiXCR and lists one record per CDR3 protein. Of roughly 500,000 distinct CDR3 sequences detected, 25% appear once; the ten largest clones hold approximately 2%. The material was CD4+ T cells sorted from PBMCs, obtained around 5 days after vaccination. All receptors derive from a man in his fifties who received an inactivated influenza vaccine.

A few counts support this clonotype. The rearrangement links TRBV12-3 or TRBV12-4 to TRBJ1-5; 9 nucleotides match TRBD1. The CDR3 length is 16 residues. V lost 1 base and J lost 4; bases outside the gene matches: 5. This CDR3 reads CASSLVGTGPNQPQHF. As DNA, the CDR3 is TGTGCCAGCAGTTTAGTTGGGACAGGGCCTAATCAGCCCCAGCATTTT.

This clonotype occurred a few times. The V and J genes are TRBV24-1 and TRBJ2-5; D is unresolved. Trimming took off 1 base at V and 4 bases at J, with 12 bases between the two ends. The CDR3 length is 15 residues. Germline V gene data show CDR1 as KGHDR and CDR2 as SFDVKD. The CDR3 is CATSDLEDWGETQYF. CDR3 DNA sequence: TGTGCCACCAGTGATTTAGAAGACTGGGGAGAGACCCAGTACTTC.

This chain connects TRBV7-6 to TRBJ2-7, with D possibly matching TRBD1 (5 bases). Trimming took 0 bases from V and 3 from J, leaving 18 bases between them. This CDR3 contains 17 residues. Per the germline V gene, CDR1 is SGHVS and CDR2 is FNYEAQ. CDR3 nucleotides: TGTGCCAGCAGCTTAGCGCTTCTGGGGCGGCTTCACTACGAGCAGTACTTC. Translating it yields CASSLALLGRLHYEQYF.

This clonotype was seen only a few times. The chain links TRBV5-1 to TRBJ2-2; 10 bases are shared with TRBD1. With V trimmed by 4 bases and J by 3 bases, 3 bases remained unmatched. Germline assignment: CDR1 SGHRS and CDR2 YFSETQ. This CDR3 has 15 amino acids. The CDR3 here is CASSPGQGYTGELFF. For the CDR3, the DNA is TGCGCCAGCAGCCCGGGACAGGGGTACACCGGGGAGCTGTTTTTT.

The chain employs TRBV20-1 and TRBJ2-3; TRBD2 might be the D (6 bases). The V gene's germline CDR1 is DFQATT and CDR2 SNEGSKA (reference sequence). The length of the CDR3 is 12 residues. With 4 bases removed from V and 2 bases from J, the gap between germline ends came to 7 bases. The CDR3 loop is CSAIAATDTQYF. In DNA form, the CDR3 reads TGCAGTGCTATAGCGGCCACAGATACGCAGTATTTT.

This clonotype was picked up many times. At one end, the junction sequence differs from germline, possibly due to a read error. This CDR3 reads CASSQVKGGGETQYF. Written as DNA, the CDR3 is TGTGCCAGCAGTCAAGTCAAGGGAGGGGGGGAGACCCAGTACTTC. The chain joins TRBV3-1 to TRBJ2-5, with D maybe TRBD2 (7 bases). The CDR3 is 15 residues long. CDR1 and CDR2 from the germline V gene are LGHDT and YNNKEL (reference sequence).

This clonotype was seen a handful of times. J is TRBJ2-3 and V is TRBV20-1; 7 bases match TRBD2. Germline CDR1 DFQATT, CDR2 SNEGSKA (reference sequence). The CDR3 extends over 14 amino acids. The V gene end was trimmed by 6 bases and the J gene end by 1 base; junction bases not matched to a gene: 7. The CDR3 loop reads CSAVRGGGTDTQYF. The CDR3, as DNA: TGCAGTGCCGTCCGGGGAGGGGGCACAGATACGCAGTATTTT.

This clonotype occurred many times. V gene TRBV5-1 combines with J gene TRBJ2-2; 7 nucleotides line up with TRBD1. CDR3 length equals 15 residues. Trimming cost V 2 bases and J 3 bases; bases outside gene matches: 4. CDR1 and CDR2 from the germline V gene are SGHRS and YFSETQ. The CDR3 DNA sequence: TGCGCCAGCAGCTTAAGACAGGGTGACACCGGGGAGCTGTTTTTT. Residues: CASSLRQGDTGELFF.

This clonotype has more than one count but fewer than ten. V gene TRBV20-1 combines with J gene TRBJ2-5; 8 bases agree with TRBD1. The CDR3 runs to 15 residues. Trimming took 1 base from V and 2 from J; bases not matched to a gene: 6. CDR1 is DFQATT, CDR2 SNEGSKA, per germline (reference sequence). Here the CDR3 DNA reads TGCAGTGCTAGAGGCCCCACAGGGGGACAAGAGACCCAGTACTTC. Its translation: CSARGPTGGQETQYF.

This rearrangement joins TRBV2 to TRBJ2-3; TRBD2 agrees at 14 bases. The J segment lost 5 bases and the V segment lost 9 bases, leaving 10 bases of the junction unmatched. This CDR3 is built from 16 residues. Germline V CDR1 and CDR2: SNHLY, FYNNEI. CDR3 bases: TGTGCCAGTAGGGGGGGACTAGCGGGAGAACAAGATACGCAGTATTTT. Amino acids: CASRGGLAGEQDTQYF.

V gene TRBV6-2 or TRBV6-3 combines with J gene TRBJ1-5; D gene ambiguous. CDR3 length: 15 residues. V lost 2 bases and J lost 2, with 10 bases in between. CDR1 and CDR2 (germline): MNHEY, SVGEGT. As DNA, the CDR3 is TGTGCCAGCAGTTACGGAAGGATTGGCAATCAGCCCCAGCATTTT. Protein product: CASSYGRIGNQPQHF.

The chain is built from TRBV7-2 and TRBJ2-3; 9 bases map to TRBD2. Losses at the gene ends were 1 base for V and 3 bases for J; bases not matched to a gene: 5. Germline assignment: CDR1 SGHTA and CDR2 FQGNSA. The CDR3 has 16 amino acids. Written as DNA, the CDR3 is TGTGCCAGCAGCTTAGATGTCCTAGCGGGGACAGATACGCAGTATTTT. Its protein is CASSLDVLAGTDTQYF.